This T cell receptor beta chain comes out of a study of beta chain features in type 1 diabetes. Study-level points and caveats: Shorter TCRB CDR3s, moderately but significantly so, marked every one of the four CD4+ subsets in Type 1 diabetes patients.

Concerning this clone: Its antigen is unknown.

V was shortened by 2 bases and J by 4 bases, with 14 bases between the two germline ends. Germline CDR1 reads MNHEY; CDR2 reads SVGAGI. The CDR3 has 15 amino acids. Expressed TCRB transcripts were sequenced, since all the RNA that had been isolated was reverse transcribed. Using immunoSEQ multiplex PCR, the repertoire was profiled, and TCRdb retains in-frame clones only, with some absent. The table has roughly 180,000 clones, around 8% seen once. Sequenced sample: central memory CD4+ T cells from blood. The origin of this receptor is a woman in her thirties or forties with type 1 diabetes. The rearrangement links TRBV6-5 to TRBJ1-1; unclear D gene. The CDR3 DNA reads as TGTGCCAGCAGTTACAGTGTACCAGACTCCACTGAAGCTTTCTTT. Translation: CASSYSVPDSTEAFF.